This T cell receptor beta chain was sequenced for a study of T cell repertoires in cytomegalovirus infection. Background on the study: Public TCR beta signature analysis indicated the presence of both CMV infection and matching HLA type.

CDR1 SGHTA and CDR2 FQGNSA come from the germline V gene. The CDR3 loop spans 17 amino acids. V was clipped by 1 base and J by 0 bases, with 10 bases between them. This clonotype was counted many times. Its antigen is still unknown. TCRdb analysed the reads with MiXCR anew, one entry per CDR3 protein. The table has nearly 700,000 distinct CDR3 sequences, roughly 30% seen once. J is TRBJ2-6 and V is TRBV7-2; D remains ambiguous. This sequence originates from a human donor in good health (CMV status not recorded). Some clones in this sample may be carry-over from other donors' samples. The sequencing here drew on cultured PBMCs, taken from culture after CMV antigen stimulation. CDR3 sequence reads: CASSLGQEASGANVLTF. The CDR3 DNA reads TGTGCCAGCAGCTTAGGGCAGGAAGCCTCTGGGGCCAACGTCCTGACTTTC.